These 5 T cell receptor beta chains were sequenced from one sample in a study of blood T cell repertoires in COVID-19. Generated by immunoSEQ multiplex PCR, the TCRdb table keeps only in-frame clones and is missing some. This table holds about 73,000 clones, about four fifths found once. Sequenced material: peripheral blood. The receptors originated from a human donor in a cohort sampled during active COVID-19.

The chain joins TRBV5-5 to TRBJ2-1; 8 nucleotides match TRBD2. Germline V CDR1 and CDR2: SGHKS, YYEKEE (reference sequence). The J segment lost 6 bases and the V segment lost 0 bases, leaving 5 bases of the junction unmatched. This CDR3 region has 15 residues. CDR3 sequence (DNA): TGTGCCAGCAGCTTGGGTGGGACTAGTGTCAATGAGCAGTTCTTC. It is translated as CASSLGGTSVNEQFF.

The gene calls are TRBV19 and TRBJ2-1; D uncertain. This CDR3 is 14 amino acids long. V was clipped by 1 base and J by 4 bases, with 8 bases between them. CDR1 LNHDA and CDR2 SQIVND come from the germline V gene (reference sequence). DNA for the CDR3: TGTGCCAGTAGTATAGGGGCAGCTTACAATGAGCAGTTCTTC. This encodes CASSIGAAYNEQFF.

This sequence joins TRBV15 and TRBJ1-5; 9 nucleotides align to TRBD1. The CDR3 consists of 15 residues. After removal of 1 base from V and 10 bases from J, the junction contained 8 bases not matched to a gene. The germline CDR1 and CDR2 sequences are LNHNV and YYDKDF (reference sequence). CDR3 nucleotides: TGTGCCACCAGCAGAGGGGACAGGGAAATCAGCCCCCAGCATTTT. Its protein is CATSRGDREISPQHF.

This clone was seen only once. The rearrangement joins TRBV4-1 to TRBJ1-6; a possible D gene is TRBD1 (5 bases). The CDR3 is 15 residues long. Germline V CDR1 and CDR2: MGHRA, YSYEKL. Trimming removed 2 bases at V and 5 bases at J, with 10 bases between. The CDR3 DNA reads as TGCGCCAGCAGCCAAAACGGGGGGGATAATTCACCCCTCCACTTT. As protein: CASSQNGGDNSPLHF.

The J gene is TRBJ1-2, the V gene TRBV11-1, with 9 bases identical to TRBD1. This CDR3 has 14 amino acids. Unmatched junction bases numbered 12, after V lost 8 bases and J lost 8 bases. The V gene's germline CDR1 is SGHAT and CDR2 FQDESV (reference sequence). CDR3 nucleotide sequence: TGTGCCAGCCGCGACCCGGGACAGGGAAAAGGCTACACCTTC. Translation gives CASRDPGQGKGYTF.